A single sample gave rise to the 19 T cell receptor beta chains below, sequenced in a study of TIL therapy for anti-PD-1-resistant metastatic lung cancer. As for time point: pre-treatment sample, taken before nivolumab and TIL therapy. This was the immunoSEQ v3 assay. Data came from immunoSEQ multiplex PCR; TCRdb stores just in-frame clones and leaves some out. The table records under 70,000 clones, roughly 87% of them present only once. The sample here was blood, taken at baseline. Source of these receptors: a person aged 25 to 85 with non-small cell lung cancer.

J is TRBJ2-3 and V is TRBV27, with 9 bases matching TRBD1. The length of the CDR3 is 20 residues. Germline-derived CDR1 and CDR2 are MNHEY and SMNVEV (reference sequence). The V segment lost 3 bases and the J segment 3 bases; nucleotides outside the gene matches: 19. The CDR3 DNA sequence: TGTGCCAGCAGTTTTCGAGGTTACTCGGGACAGGGCCTACGAACAGATACGCAGTATTTT. Its protein is CASSFRGYSGQGLRTDTQYF.

This chain links TRBV10-3 with TRBJ2-7, with D possibly TRBD2 on 6 matching bases. Germline V gene sequence: CDR1 ENHRY, CDR2 SYGVKD. This CDR3 is 14 amino acids long. Trimming removed 6 bases from V and 3 bases from J, with 15 bases in between. The CDR3 sequence: CAIRRDVGLYEQYF. The CDR3 bases are TGTGCCATCAGGCGGGACGTCGGTCTCTACGAGCAGTACTTC.

The chain employs TRBV27 and TRBJ2-4; 9 nucleotides agree with TRBD1. Germline CDR1 and CDR2: MNHEY and SMNVEV (reference sequence). With 10 bases clipped from V and 4 bases from J, the junction kept 2 bases outside the gene matches. This CDR3 is 12 amino acids long. As DNA, the CDR3 is TGTGCCACCGGGACAGGGAAAAACATTCAGTACTTC. Translating it yields CATGTGKNIQYF.

The chain uses TRBV9 and TRBJ2-1, with 10 bases aligning to TRBD2. This CDR3 contains 15 residues. Losses at the gene ends were 0 bases for V and 9 bases for J; bases not matched to a gene: 6. Germline V gene data show CDR1 as SGDLS and CDR2 as YYNGEE. The CDR3 protein is CASSVVASGRIEQFF. CDR3 DNA: TGTGCCAGCAGCGTAGTAGCTAGCGGGAGAATTGAGCAGTTCTTC.

The chain combines TRBV9 with TRBJ2-3, with 9 bases matching TRBD2. V was clipped by 2 bases and J by 4 bases; unmatched bases: 5. The CDR3 extends over 15 amino acids. CDR1 is SGDLS, CDR2 YYNGEE, per germline. CDR3 residues: CASSVSSGGADTQYF. The CDR3 DNA follows: TGTGCCAGCAGCGTTAGTAGCGGGGGTGCAGATACGCAGTATTTT.

The genes are TRBV27 and TRBJ2-6, with D perhaps TRBD2 (7 bases). V gave up 6 bases and J gave up 4 bases, with 13 bases separating them. From germline, CDR1 is MNHEY and CDR2 SMNVEV (reference sequence). CDR3 length: 15 amino acids. The DNA for the CDR3 is TGTGCCAGCAGAGCTCGGGGGGCCGGGGCCAACGTCCTGACTTTC. Encoded protein: CASRARGAGANVLTF. Variable domain in full (rest from reference TRBV27 and TRBJ2-6): EAQVTQNPRYLITVTGKKLTVTCSQNMNHEYMSWYRQDPGLGLRQIYYSMNVEVTDKGDVPEGYKVSRKEKRNFPLILESPSPNQTSLYFCASRARGAGANVLTFGAGSRLTVL.

V is TRBV10-2 and J is TRBJ1-1, with 7 bases lining up with TRBD1. The junction had 4 bases not matched to a gene; V was cut back by 4 bases and J by 5 bases. The CDR3 is made up of 13 amino acids. Germline CDR1 and CDR2: WSHSY and SAAADI. The CDR3 coding sequence is TGCGCCAGCAGTGGACAGGGTTGGACTGAAGCTTTCTTT. It translates to CASSGQGWTEAFF.

The chain carries TRBV7-3 and TRBJ1-2; 8 nucleotides agree with TRBD1. V was pared by 5 bases and J by 7 bases, with 6 bases of the junction left unmatched. The CDR3 is made up of 13 amino acids. CDR1 is SGHTA and CDR2 is FQGTGA in the germline V gene. The CDR3 is CASSLRQGSGYTF. The CDR3 nucleotides are TGTGCCAGCAGCCTTAGACAGGGGTCTGGCTACACCTTC.

The V gene is TRBV5-5, the J gene TRBJ2-3; no definite D call. Trimming took off 0 bases at V and 2 bases at J, with 10 bases between the two ends. The length of the CDR3 is 15 residues. Germline loops: CDR1 SGHKS, CDR2 YYEKEE (reference sequence). For the CDR3, the DNA is TGTGCCAGCAGCTTGGGGTGGAGAGACACAGATACGCAGTATTTT. It yields the protein CASSLGWRDTDTQYF.

Here the CDR3 reads CASISTGGTTNTEAFF. CDR3 coding DNA: TGTGCCAGCATTTCCACCGGCGGCACGACGAACACTGAAGCTTTCTTT. This sequence joins TRBV7-8 and TRBJ1-1; D gene ambiguous. The V gene lost 7 bases and the J gene lost 1 base, with 19 bases spanning the gap. This CDR3 spans 16 amino acids. Germline V lookup: CDR1 SGHVS, CDR2 FQNEAQ.

The chain combines TRBV7-6 with TRBJ2-5; no clear D gene. Germline CDR1 SGHVS, CDR2 FNYEAQ. The V end was cut by 0 bases, the J end by 2 bases, with 10 bases between. The CDR3 spans 15 residues. CDR3 sequence (DNA): TGTGCCAGCAGCTTAGCTCCGCTTCGGCAAGAGACCCAGTACTTC. Protein product: CASSLAPLRQETQYF. Based on the CDR3 plus reference TRBV7-6 and TRBJ2-5, the full variable domain is GAGVSQSPRYKVTKRGQDVALRCDPISGHVSLYWYRQALGQGPEFLTYFNYEAQQDKSGLPNDRFSAERPEGSISTLTIQRTEQRDSAMYRCASSLAPLRQETQYFGPGTRLLVL.

The V gene is TRBV5-1, the J gene TRBJ2-6; possible D gene TRBD1, 6 bases. V lost 1 base to trimming and J lost 1 base, with 12 bases between them. Per the germline V gene, CDR1 is SGHRS and CDR2 is YFSETQ. The CDR3 length is 17 residues. CDR3 nucleotide sequence: TGCGCCAGCAGCTTGAGGGACACTCAATCTGGGGCCAACGTCCTGACTTTC. Translated: CASSLRDTQSGANVLTF.

J is TRBJ2-7 and V is TRBV5-4; 8 bases fit TRBD2. This CDR3 comprises 16 residues. With 4 bases clipped from V and 2 bases from J, the junction kept 11 bases outside the gene matches. Per germline, CDR1 SGHNT and CDR2 YYREEE (reference sequence). CDR3 region: CASSPHLTSEPYEQYF. CDR3 bases: TGTGCCAGCAGCCCCCACCTGACTAGCGAACCCTACGAGCAGTACTTC.

The chain employs TRBV30 and TRBJ2-2, with unresolved D. The CDR3 runs 13 residues. Germline V CDR1 and CDR2: GTSNPN, SVGIG (reference sequence). V was cut by 3 bases and J by 0 bases, with 5 bases left in between. CDR3 residues: CAWRVPNTGELFF. The CDR3 DNA reads as TGTGCCTGGAGAGTCCCGAACACCGGGGAGCTGTTTTTT.

The chain has TRBV3-1 (or the pseudogene TRBV3-2) and TRBJ2-3, with TRBD1 identical over 9 bases. Unmatched junction bases numbered 6, after V lost 0 bases and J lost 2 bases. The CDR3 covers 17 residues. The germline V gene has CDR1 LGHDT and CDR2 YNNKEL (reference sequence). The CDR3: CASSQDYGTGLTDTQYF. For the CDR3, the DNA is TGTGCCAGCAGCCAAGATTACGGGACAGGGCTCACAGATACGCAGTATTTT.

The chain combines TRBV5-1 with TRBJ1-1, with D maybe TRBD1 (5 bases). V lost 0 bases and J 2 bases, leaving 8 bases between the germline ends. The CDR3 contains 14 residues. Germline-derived CDR1 and CDR2 are SGHRS and YFSETQ. CDR3 bases: TGCGCCAGCAGCTTGGATCGGGGCAACACTGAAGCTTTCTTT. Encoded protein: CASSLDRGNTEAFF.

The chain carries TRBV9 and TRBJ2-3; D tentatively fits TRBD1 or TRBD2 (6 bases each). Germline-derived CDR1 and CDR2 are SGDLS and YYNGEE. Trimming pared 0 bases from V and 2 bases from J, leaving 7 bases between. The CDR3 runs to 14 residues. The CDR3 sequence: CASSVAGATDTQYF. CDR3 bases: TGTGCCAGCAGCGTAGCGGGGGCCACAGATACGCAGTATTTT. Supplemented by reference TRBV9 and TRBJ2-3, the full variable domain reads DSGVTQTPKHLITATGQRVTLRCSPRSGDLSVYWYQQSLDQGLQFLIQYYNGEERAKGNILERFSAQQFPDLHSELNLSSLELGDSALYFCASSVAGATDTQYFGPGTRLTVL.

This clone was picked up a small number of times. The V call is TRBV4-2, the J call TRBJ1-4; 9 bases fit TRBD1. CDR1 and CDR2 (germline): LGHNA, YNFKEQ. Trimming took 2 bases from V and 5 from J; bases not matched to a gene: 6. The CDR3 totals 16 residues. CDR3 sequence (DNA): TGTGCCAGCAGCCAATCCGACAGGGGGGCGAATGAAAAACTGTTTTTT. This translates into CASSQSDRGANEKLFF.

V gene TRBV6-6 combines with J gene TRBJ2-3; D gene ambiguous. V gave up 0 bases and J gave up 10 bases, with 11 bases separating them. This CDR3 spans 13 amino acids. Germline lookup yields CDR1 MNHNY and CDR2 SVGAGI (reference sequence). CDR3 amino acids: CASSYSWEVAQYF. The DNA for the CDR3 is TGTGCCAGCAGTTACTCTTGGGAAGTAGCGCAGTATTTT.